These 16 T cell receptor beta chains originate from one sample sequenced in a study of CD8 T cells in ankylosing spondylitis (dated by TCRdb to about 2017). Libraries came from 5' RACE. Instrument on record: Illumina HiSeq 2500. TCRdb itself trimmed the public reads at Q25 with fastp, ran MiXCR and retained productive beta chains. Each record represents a unique CDR3 protein, reported with the most common genes and DNA among its rows. Across this sample there are more than 150,000 distinct CDR3 sequences, with 15% to 20% seen only once. The ten largest clones capture around 4.7% of the sample. What was sequenced was blood, either unsorted or a sorted T cell fraction (not recorded which). These receptors were taken from a male donor between 5 and 29 years old with ankylosing spondylitis or in good health (not recorded which). Donor details come from another sample of the same person, matched by shared clones.

The chain recombines TRBV29-1 with TRBJ2-3, with TRBD1 matching over 9 bases. Germline V gene data show CDR1 as SQVTM and CDR2 as ANQGSEA. J was trimmed by 5 bases and V by 8 bases; bases with no gene match: 11. The CDR3 totals 14 residues. In nucleotides, the CDR3 is TGCAGCACACAGGGGGCGCGTGTGTTAGATACGCAGTATTTT. Protein: CSTQGARVLDTQYF.

This chain joins TRBV6-1 and TRBJ2-1, with D unclear. This CDR3 has 16 residues. V dropped 7 bases and J dropped 0 bases, with 16 bases sitting between them. Per germline, CDR1 MNHNS and CDR2 SASEGT. The CDR3 DNA reads TGTGCCAGCACCGAAAGGACGGCGCTCTCCTACAATGAGCAGTTCTTC. This codes for CASTERTALSYNEQFF.

This clonotype was seen many times. This rearrangement joins TRBV6-5 to TRBJ2-7, with D possibly matching TRBD2 (5 bases). V lost 5 bases and J lost 0, with 8 bases in between. Germline V gives CDR1 MNHEY, CDR2 SVGAGI. The CDR3 consists of 13 residues. The DNA of the CDR3 is TGTGCCAGCAGTAGAGCGGCCTCCTACGAGCAGTACTTC. This gives the protein CASSRAASYEQYF.

This clonotype was counted many times. The genes are TRBV5-1 and TRBJ2-1; possible D gene TRBD2, 6 bases. Trimming removed 5 bases from V and 4 bases from J, with 19 bases in between. Germline assignment: CDR1 SGHRS and CDR2 YFSETQ. CDR3 length equals 16 residues. The CDR3 DNA reads TGCGCCAGCAGGGAGGGGACTGATCTGGGTTACAATGAGCAGTTCTTC. Its protein is CASREGTDLGYNEQFF.

This clonotype showed up just a few times. The CDR3 DNA reads as TGTGCCAGTTTAATCGTCGGATACGAGCAGTACTTC. Residues: CASLIVGYEQYF. V gene TRBV2 combines with J gene TRBJ2-7; D uncertain. V lost 9 bases and J lost 4, with 13 bases in between. The CDR3 has 12 residues. Germline CDR1 is SNHLY and CDR2 is FYNNEI.

This clonotype was seen repeatedly, ten times or more. The junction and the germline gene differ at one end; a read error may be behind it. J is TRBJ2-1 and V is TRBV20-1; perhaps TRBD2 as D (6 bases). Germline V CDR1 and CDR2: DFQATT, SNEGSKA (reference sequence). This CDR3 is built from 13 residues. The DNA of the CDR3 is TGCAGTGCTTACCGGGACTCAGAGACCATTAATATCTTC. Translated: CSAYRDSETINIF.

This clonotype was detected ten times or more. The chain joins TRBV11-2 to TRBJ2-1, with D tentatively TRBD2 (6 bases). V lost 4 bases and J lost 4, with 26 bases in between. The CDR3 length is 19 residues. Germline V gene data show CDR1 as SGHAT and CDR2 as FQNNGV. Here the CDR3 reads CASSSYDLGVGGGYNEQFF. CDR3 DNA sequence: TGTGCCAGCAGCTCATACGACCTCGGGGTGGGAGGAGGGTACAATGAGCAGTTCTTC. The full variable domain, completed using reference TRBV11-2 and TRBJ2-1, is EAGVAQSPRYKIIEKRQSVAFWCNPISGHATLYWYQQILGQGPKLLIQFQNNGVVDDSQLPKDRFSAERLKGVDSTLKIQPAKLEDSAVYLCASSSYDLGVGGGYNEQFFGPGTRLTVL.

The table lists this clonotype with many counts. This chain uses TRBV12-3 or TRBV12-4 with TRBJ1-1; D unresolved. Between the trimmed V and J ends, which lost 6 bases and 5 bases, there was a span of 13 bases. The CDR3 has 13 amino acids. The chain's CDR3 is CASSLPPGTEAFF. The CDR3 DNA reads as TGTGCCAGCAGCCTACCCCCGGGGACTGAAGCTTTCTTT.

This clonotype was detected many times. V and J are TRBV20-1 and TRBJ1-2; 9 nucleotides line up with TRBD1. The V and J ends lost 3 bases and 4 bases, in that order; junction bases with no gene match: 3. The CDR3 extends over 13 amino acids. From germline, CDR1 is DFQATT and CDR2 SNEGSKA (reference sequence). The CDR3 sequence is CSARGTGFYGYTF. CDR3 in DNA: TGCAGTGCTAGGGGGACAGGGTTCTATGGCTACACCTTC.

This clonotype was seen repeatedly, ten times or more. The chain recombines TRBV7-2 with TRBJ2-1, with 9 bases fitting TRBD2. This CDR3 spans 17 amino acids. The germline CDR1 and CDR2 sequences are SGHTA and FQGNSA. The V and J ends lost 3 bases and 0 bases, in that order; junction bases with no gene match: 6. For the CDR3, the DNA is TGTGCCAGCAGCTTGACTAGCGGATTAAGCTCCTACAATGAGCAGTTCTTC. It specifies CASSLTSGLSSYNEQFF.

Many counts were recorded for this clonotype. The V gene is TRBV2, the J gene TRBJ1-1; D may be TRBD1 (5 bases). V lost 5 bases and J lost 5, with 15 bases in between. Germline V gene data show CDR1 as SNHLY and CDR2 as FYNNEI. There are 14 residues in the CDR3. The CDR3 reads CASSPGTPGTEAFF. The CDR3 nucleotides read TGTGCCAGCAGTCCCGGGACCCCGGGGACTGAAGCTTTCTTT. The whole variable domain, filled in from reference TRBV2 and TRBJ1-1, reads EPEVTQTPSHQVTQMGQEVILRCVPISNHLYFYWYRQILGQKVEFLVSFYNNEISEKSEIFDDQFSVERPDGSNFTLKIRSTKLEDSAMYFCASSPGTPGTEAFFGQGTRLTVV.

This clonotype has at least ten counts. This chain links TRBV5-1 with TRBJ2-1; D unresolved. The V and J ends lost 0 bases and 0 bases respectively, with 10 bases between them. Germline V CDR1 and CDR2: SGHRS, YFSETQ. The CDR3 contains 16 residues. CDR3 nucleotide sequence: TGCGCCAGCAGCTTGGTGACGCCCAGCTCCTACAATGAGCAGTTCTTC. It yields the protein CASSLVTPSSYNEQFF. The whole variable domain, remainder taken from reference TRBV5-1 and TRBJ2-1, is KAGVTQTPRYLIKTRGQQVTLSCSPISGHRSVSWYQQTPGQGLQFLFEYFSETQRNKGNFPGRFSGRQFSNSRSEMNVSTLELGDSALYLCASSLVTPSSYNEQFFGPGTRLTVL.

This clonotype has a count of ten or more. CDR3 DNA: TGTGCCAGCAGTCACGTTATTGGGGGAGCCGGGGCCAACGTCCTGACTTTC. Its translation: CASSHVIGGAGANVLTF. The chain carries TRBV12-3 or TRBV12-4 and TRBJ2-6; D may be TRBD1 or TRBD2 (5 bases each). The CDR3 consists of 17 residues. The V gene lost 5 bases and the J gene lost 4 bases, with 18 bases spanning the gap.

This clonotype has ten or more counts. The V call is TRBV5-1, the J call TRBJ2-1, with D unresolved. Looked up from germline, CDR1 is SGHRS and CDR2 is YFSETQ. V lost 4 bases and J lost 11, with 16 bases in between. The CDR3 loop spans 13 amino acids. The DNA for the CDR3 is TGCGCCAGCAGCGATCCTCGGTTGGGGAAGCAGTTCTTC. Translating it yields CASSDPRLGKQFF.

A word on this clonotype: This may be a read error: a much more frequent sequence differs by one nucleotide. No conserved phenylalanine or tryptophan ends this CDR3, so it is likely a read error. V is TRBV7-9 and J is TRBJ2-5; 7 bases agree with TRBD1. V gave up 5 bases and J gave up 2 bases; unmatched junction bases: 11. Germline CDR1 SEHNR, CDR2 FQNEAQ (reference sequence). The CDR3 has 16 residues. The CDR3 coding sequence is TGTGCCAGCAGCCCGGGACAGAGGAATCAACAAGAGACCCAGTACTTA. This gives the protein CASSPGQRNQQETQYL.

This clonotype was seen many times. The chain combines TRBV12-3 or TRBV12-4 with TRBJ2-6; unclear D gene. V was cut by 6 bases and J by 0 bases, with 15 bases left in between. The CDR3 is 17 amino acids. CDR3 in amino acids: CASSFSPPNSGANVLTF. The DNA of the CDR3 is TGTGCCAGCAGCTTTTCCCCCCCGAACTCTGGGGCCAACGTCCTGACTTTC.